Detailed here is one TCR beta chain. Generated by immunoSEQ multiplex PCR, the TCRdb table keeps only in-frame clones and is missing some. This table holds over 150,000 clones, about 87% found once. The data were obtained in a study of T cell responses to AZD1222 COVID-19 vaccine. The CDR3 extends over 15 amino acids. The V and J ends lost 0 bases and 3 bases respectively, with 12 bases between them. Germline loops: CDR1 LGHNA, CDR2 YNFKEQ. The source is an adult in good health. The sequences come from peripheral blood, collected on day 0 of AZD1222 vaccination. The chain carries TRBV4-2 and TRBJ2-7; possible D gene TRBD1, 5 bases. This chain's CDR3 is CASSQDLGLLYEQYF. The CDR3 bases are TGTGCCAGCAGCCAAGATTTGGGGCTTCTCTACGAGCAGTACTTC.